These 4 T cell receptor beta chains originate from one sample sequenced in a study of shared clonotypes between healthy human individuals. Only in-frame clones appear in the TCRdb table, and some are missing; sequencing was by immunoSEQ multiplex PCR. This table holds 90,000 to 100,000 clones, 40% to 55% found once. Material: PBMCs. These receptors originate from a middle-aged woman in good health. Some clones in this sample may be carry-over from other donors' samples.

This clone was found many times. This chain connects TRBV2 to TRBJ1-5; D call uncertain. V was cut by 5 bases and J by 4 bases, with 9 bases left in between. This CDR3 region has 13 residues. CDR1 SNHLY and CDR2 FYNNEI come from the germline V gene. The DNA of the CDR3 is TGTGCCAGCAGTTTACAGCGAAATCAGCCCCAGCATTTT. Translated, it gives CASSLQRNQPQHF.

The rearrangement joins TRBV30 to TRBJ1-1; 8 bases line up with TRBD1. This CDR3 has 14 residues. The V gene's germline CDR1 is GTSNPN and CDR2 SVGIG (reference sequence). J lost 1 base, V lost 0 bases, and 1 base had no gene match. CDR3 coding DNA: TGTGCCTGGAGTGTAGGGACAGGGAACACTGAAGCTTTCTTT. Translated, it gives CAWSVGTGNTEAFF.

A note on this clone: Possible read error: a much larger clone is one base away. The chain couples TRBV30 to TRBJ2-2; D perhaps matches TRBD1 (7 bases). The CDR3 is made up of 15 amino acids. V was cut by 0 bases and J by 6 bases, with 14 bases left in between. Germline CDR1 GTSNPN, CDR2 SVGIG (reference sequence). The CDR3 DNA follows: TGTGCCTGGAGTGTTCAGGGCAGGGGGGCCGGGGAGCTGTTTTTT. Amino acids: CAWSVQGRGAGELFF.

This clone was found many times. The chain's CDR3 is CASSFVDRGRNTEAFF. The CDR3, as DNA: TGTGCCAGCAGCTTTGTGGACAGGGGTAGGAACACTGAAGCTTTCTTT. The chain carries TRBV5-6 and TRBJ1-1, with 9 bases aligning to TRBD1. This CDR3 is built from 16 residues. V shed 2 bases and J 1 base; nucleotides not matched to a gene: 6. CDR1 is SGHDT and CDR2 is YYEEEE in the germline V gene.